The 27 T cell receptor beta chains reported below all come from one sample, sequenced in a study of shared clonotypes between healthy human individuals. Assay used: immunoSEQ multiplex PCR; TCRdb lists only in-frame clones, some missing. The sample holds 1,500,000 or so clones, roughly 98.5% seen once. Input material: naive CD4+ T cells sorted from blood. This sample's subset: CD45RA+ positively selected. All receptors come from a man aged 25-45 years in good health.

The chain uses TRBV28 and TRBJ1-4, with a tentative D call TRBD1 (6 bases). The CDR3 runs to 13 residues. V was cut by 6 bases and J by 8 bases, with 13 bases left in between. In germline, CDR1 is MDHEN, CDR2 SYDVKM. This chain's CDR3 is CASSRTGLEKLFF. The DNA for the CDR3 is TGTGCCAGCAGCCGAACAGGGTTAGAAAAACTGTTTTTT.

The chain carries TRBV7-2 and TRBJ2-7; D possibly corresponds to TRBD1 (5 bases). Germline CDR1 is SGHTA and CDR2 is FQGNSA. The ends were cut back, 5 bases at V and 2 bases at J, with 13 bases in the middle. This CDR3 is built from 14 residues. CDR3: CASSALGRTYEQYF. CDR3 in DNA: TGTGCCAGCAGCGCATTGGGGCGGACCTACGAGCAGTACTTC.

A remark on this clone: The sample contains more than one DNA sequence encoding this CDR3. The V gene is TRBV18, the J gene TRBJ1-5, with 7 bases matching TRBD1. Germline V gene lookup returns CDR1 KGHSH and CDR2 LQKENI. J gave up 2 bases and V 3 bases, and 4 bases lay outside the gene matches. CDR3 size: 15 residues. CDR3 coding DNA: TGTGCCAGCTCACCTCGGACAGGCGGCAATCAGCCCCAGCATTTT. Residues: CASSPRTGGNQPQHF.

The chain has TRBV7-2 and TRBJ2-7, with 9 bases that match TRBD1. The CDR3 has 16 residues. CDR1 SGHTA and CDR2 FQGNSA come from the germline V gene. Losses at the gene ends were 5 bases for V and 3 bases for J; bases not matched to a gene: 11. The CDR3 DNA follows: TGTGCCAGCAGCCCTAACCGGGACAGGGTAAGCTACGAGCAGTACTTC. It translates to CASSPNRDRVSYEQYF.

The chain links TRBV28 to TRBJ1-1, with 7 nucleotides matching TRBD1. The V gene's germline CDR1 is MDHEN and CDR2 SYDVKM. The J segment lost 4 bases and the V segment lost 2 bases, leaving 13 bases of the junction unmatched. The CDR3 has 17 residues. In nucleotides, the CDR3 is TGTGCCAGCAGTTTACCGGTATTGGGACAGTGGAGCACTGAAGCTTTCTTT. This sequence encodes CASSLPVLGQWSTEAFF.

The V gene is TRBV7-8, the J gene TRBJ2-5; D is perhaps TRBD1 or TRBD2 (5 bases each). The germline gives CDR1 SGHVS, CDR2 FQNEAQ. The CDR3 totals 13 residues. CDR3 protein: CTTGTYVQETQYF. The DNA of the CDR3 is TGTACCACCGGGACCTATGTCCAAGAGACCCAGTACTTC.

The chain recombines TRBV2 with TRBJ2-7; 12 positions agree with TRBD2. The CDR3 loop spans 15 amino acids. J gave up 4 bases and V 5 bases, and 6 bases lay outside the gene matches. Germline CDR1 reads SNHLY; CDR2 reads FYNNEI. This chain's CDR3 is CASSPTSGRRYEQYF. As DNA, the CDR3 is TGTGCCAGCAGTCCGACTAGCGGGAGACGGTACGAGCAGTACTTC. The full variable domain, in which reference TRBV2 and TRBJ2-7 provide the parts outside the CDR3, is EPEVTQTPSHQVTQMGQEVILRCVPISNHLYFYWYRQILGQKVEFLVSFYNNEISEKSEIFDDQFSVERPDGSNFTLKIRSTKLEDSAMYFCASSPTSGRRYEQYFGPGTRLTVT.

This clone was counted once. This rearrangement joins TRBV2 to TRBJ2-5; D may be TRBD2 (6 bases). This CDR3 region has 12 residues. V was shortened by 8 bases and J by 4 bases, with 11 bases between the two germline ends. Looked up from germline, CDR1 is SNHLY and CDR2 is FYNNEI. Written as DNA, the CDR3 is TGTGCCAGCCGGGGAGGAGGAGAGACCCAGTACTTC. Translating gives CASRGGGETQYF.

This chain uses TRBV16 with TRBJ2-7, with D possibly called TRBD1 or TRBD2 (7 bases each). Germline V CDR1 and CDR2: KGHSY, FQNENV. V gave up 2 bases and J gave up 6 bases, with 17 bases separating them. CDR3 size: 15 residues. CDR3 protein: CASSQTTPGGVEQYF. Written as DNA, the CDR3 is TGTGCCAGCAGCCAAACGACCCCAGGGGGGGTCGAGCAGTACTTC.

The V call is TRBV19, the J call TRBJ1-2; D is undetermined. This CDR3 region has 11 residues. With 5 bases removed from V and 7 bases from J, the gap between germline ends came to 8 bases. Germline V gene data show CDR1 as LNHDA and CDR2 as SQIVND (reference sequence). The CDR3 sequence is CASSGEIGYTF. CDR3 in DNA: TGTGCCAGTAGTGGGGAGATTGGCTACACCTTC. The variable domain in full, with the rest retrieved from reference TRBV19 and TRBJ1-2, is DGGITQSPKYLFRKEGQNVTLSCEQNLNHDAMYWYRQDPGQGLRLIYYSQIVNDFQKGDIAEGYSVSREKKESFPLTVTSAQKNPTAFYLCASSGEIGYTFGSGTRLTVV.

The V and J genes are TRBV5-1 and TRBJ2-3; TRBD2 matches at 7 bases. The V segment lost 4 bases and the J segment 4 bases; nucleotides outside the gene matches: 9. There are 15 residues in the CDR3. Looked up from germline, CDR1 is SGHRS and CDR2 is YFSETQ. CDR3 bases: TGCGCCAGCAGCCAGAGGTCGGGAGGTCCAGATACGCAGTATTTT. As protein: CASSQRSGGPDTQYF.

The J gene is TRBJ1-5, the V gene TRBV7-2, with 8 bases that match TRBD1. V was clipped by 3 bases and J by 12 bases; unmatched bases: 10. The CDR3 extends over 14 amino acids. CDR1 is SGHTA, CDR2 FQGNSA, per germline. The CDR3 region has the DNA TGTGCCAGCAGCTTTACTGGGACAGGTGGGTTCCAGCATTTT. Its protein is CASSFTGTGGFQHF.

The chain links TRBV10-3 to TRBJ2-1, with D possibly matching TRBD2 (5 bases). The CDR3 length is 12 residues. The germline CDR1 and CDR2 sequences are ENHRY and SYGVKD. Trimming took 9 bases from V and 5 from J, leaving 11 bases between them. CDR3 nucleotides: TGTGCCATGAGTAGCGACAACAATGAGCAGTTCTTC. It is translated as CAMSSDNNEQFF.

The chain has TRBV11-2 and TRBJ2-5; 8 bases are shared with TRBD1. The CDR3 covers 15 residues. The germline gives CDR1 SGHAT, CDR2 FQNNGV. V gave up 4 bases and J gave up 2 bases; unmatched junction bases: 6. CDR3 sequence reads: CASSSPRGLQETQYF. The CDR3 bases are TGTGCCAGCAGCTCGCCCAGGGGGCTTCAAGAGACCCAGTACTTC.

This clone was observed once. The CDR3 DNA follows: TGTGCCAGCAGTAGAGGAGGGGGAGTCCAAGAGACCCAGTACTTC. It translates to CASSRGGGVQETQYF. The chain carries TRBV7-3 and TRBJ2-5; tentatively, D is TRBD1 or TRBD2 (6 bases each). Per germline, CDR1 SGHTA and CDR2 FQGTGA. This CDR3 comprises 15 residues. V lost 6 bases and J lost 1, with 15 bases in between.

The chain combines TRBV5-4 with TRBJ2-7, with unresolved D. CDR3 length: 13 amino acids. CDR1 and CDR2 from the germline V gene are SGHNT and YYREEE (reference sequence). Trimming left V 0 bases short and J 6 bases short, with 10 bases between. The CDR3 DNA sequence: TGTGCCAGCAGCTTGGTATCCGTCGGCGAGCAGTACTTC. Its protein product is CASSLVSVGEQYF. Full variable domain (outside the CDR3, taken from reference TRBV5-4 and TRBJ2-7): ETGVTQSPTHLIKTRGQQVTLRCSSQSGHNTVSWYQQALGQGPQFIFQYYREEENGRGNFPPRFSGLQFPNYSSELNVNALELDDSALYLCASSLVSVGEQYFGPGTRLTVT.

V gene TRBV5-4 combines with J gene TRBJ2-3; D may be TRBD1 or TRBD2 (5 bases each). Trimming took 3 bases from V and 4 from J, leaving 9 bases between them. The CDR3 is 13 residues long. Germline-derived CDR1 and CDR2 are SGHNT and YYREEE (reference sequence). The CDR3 DNA reads as TGTGCCAGCAGCTCCGGGACCTCAGATACGCAGTATTTT. Translation: CASSSGTSDTQYF.

The V call is TRBV7-6, the J call TRBJ2-3, with D maybe TRBD2 (6 bases). The CDR3 has 16 amino acids. Germline values: CDR1 SGHVS, CDR2 FNYEAQ. The germline V and J ends were trimmed by 1 base and 2 bases, with 13 bases remaining between them. CDR3: CASSLGGGANTDTQYF. The DNA of the CDR3 is TGTGCCAGCAGCTTAGGGGGAGGTGCTAACACAGATACGCAGTATTTT.

The chain joins TRBV5-6 to TRBJ2-3; maybe TRBD2 (6 bases). Germline assignment: CDR1 SGHDT and CDR2 YYEEEE. The V end lost 4 bases, the J end lost 2 bases, and 11 bases lay between the germline ends. This CDR3 contains 14 residues. For the CDR3, the DNA is TGTGCCAGCAGCCCGGGACTTAACACAGATACGCAGTATTTT. Amino acid sequence: CASSPGLNTDTQYF.

The rearrangement links TRBV10-3 to TRBJ2-1, with TRBD2 identical over 11 bases. Per the germline V gene, CDR1 is ENHRY and CDR2 is SYGVKD. This CDR3 is 17 amino acids long. J gave up 1 base and V 3 bases, and 5 bases lay outside the gene matches. The CDR3, as DNA: TGTGCCATCAGTGATATAGTAGCGGGAGGGTCCTACAATGAGCAGTTCTTC. This sequence encodes CAISDIVAGGSYNEQFF.

The chain joins TRBV5-5 to TRBJ2-7, with D possibly being TRBD2 (5 bases). This CDR3 spans 14 amino acids. The V end was cut by 0 bases, the J end by 5 bases, with 12 bases between. Looked up from germline, CDR1 is SGHKS and CDR2 is YYEKEE (reference sequence). The CDR3 DNA is TGTGCCAGCAGCTTGGTCCCTACTAGAAACGAGCAGTACTTC. This translates into CASSLVPTRNEQYF.

The genes are TRBV7-8 and TRBJ2-2, with 9 nucleotides matching TRBD2. The CDR3 contains 16 residues. The V gene's germline CDR1 is SGHVS and CDR2 FQNEAQ. J lost 6 bases, V lost 4 bases, and 9 bases had no gene match. The chain's CDR3 is CASSSKRAGGAGELFF. CDR3 in DNA: TGTGCCAGCAGCTCTAAAAGAGCGGGAGGTGCCGGGGAGCTGTTTTTT. Using reference TRBV7-8 and TRBJ2-2 for the parts outside the CDR3, the full variable domain is GAGVSQSPRYKVAKRGQDVALRCDPISGHVSLFWYQQALGQGPEFLTYFQNEAQLDKSGLPSDRFFAERPEGSVSTLKIQRTQQEDSAVYLCASSSKRAGGAGELFFGEGSRLTVL.

The genes are TRBV18 and TRBJ2-5, with 9 bases aligning to TRBD1. The V segment lost 6 bases and the J segment 5 bases; nucleotides outside the gene matches: 13. The germline V gene has CDR1 KGHSH and CDR2 LQKENI. The CDR3 length is 16 residues. The CDR3 DNA reads TGTGCCAGCTCTCCGACATACAGGGGGCTACACGAGACCCAGTACTTC. Translated, it gives CASSPTYRGLHETQYF. Full variable domain (outside the CDR3, taken from reference TRBV18 and TRBJ2-5): NAGVMQNPRHLVRRRGQEARLRCSPMKGHSHVYWYRQLPEEGLKFMVYLQKENIIDESGMPKERFSAEFPKEGPSILRIQQVVRGDSAAYFCASSPTYRGLHETQYFGPGTRLLVL.

This chain links TRBV2 with TRBJ2-2; weak D call: TRBD1 (6 bases). This CDR3 contains 15 residues. Trimming removed 7 bases at V and 1 base at J, with 13 bases between. Germline CDR1 is SNHLY and CDR2 is FYNNEI. The CDR3 nucleotides read TGTGCCAGCAAGAGCGGCAGGGGGAACACCGGGGAGCTGTTTTTT. Its translation: CASKSGRGNTGELFF.

The chain combines TRBV7-9 with TRBJ2-3; TRBD1 agrees at 8 bases. CDR3 length: 18 residues. J lost 2 bases, V lost 3 bases, and 13 bases had no gene match. Germline V gene data show CDR1 as SEHNR and CDR2 as FQNEAQ (reference sequence). CDR3 sequence: CASSFLRGQGLVTDTQYF. The DNA for the CDR3 is TGTGCCAGCAGCTTCCTCAGGGGGCAGGGGCTCGTCACAGATACGCAGTATTTT.

The sample holds one count of this clone. The chain uses TRBV4-2 and TRBJ2-3, with no clear D. This CDR3 region has 13 residues. The V gene's germline CDR1 is LGHNA and CDR2 YNFKEQ. The V end lost 0 bases, the J end lost 9 bases, and 10 bases lay between the germline ends. The CDR3 reads CASSQELESTQYF. CDR3 nucleotide sequence: TGTGCCAGCAGCCAAGAGTTGGAATCCACGCAGTATTTT.

The rearrangement links TRBV29-1 to TRBJ2-7; TRBD1 agrees at 9 bases. Unmatched junction bases numbered 12, after V lost 6 bases and J lost 3 bases. Germline CDR1 and CDR2: SQVTM and ANQGSEA. The CDR3 contains 15 residues. CDR3: CSVTSGQGFFYEQYF. The DNA of the CDR3 is TGCAGCGTCACTTCGGGACAGGGATTTTTCTACGAGCAGTACTTC.